The 15 T cell receptor beta chains given below trace back to one sample, sequenced in a study of cytomegalovirus exposure and HLA in healthy donors. PCR amplification relied on 60 Vbeta primers (plus 13 Jbeta primers). Data came from immunoSEQ multiplex PCR; TCRdb stores just in-frame clones and leaves some out. The sample lists 100,000 or so clones; over 80% were seen once. Sequenced sample: PBMCs. Receptors were obtained from a man under 40 in good health and CMV-seropositive.

The genes are TRBV14 and TRBJ2-5, with 11 bases aligning to TRBD2. J lost 4 bases, V lost 3 bases, and 10 bases had no gene match. There are 17 residues in the CDR3. Germline values: CDR1 SGHDN, CDR2 FVKESK. The CDR3 DNA follows: TGTGCCAGCAGCCAGGTGTCTAGCGGGGGGTTTGGAGAGACCCAGTACTTC. Amino acid sequence: CASSQVSSGGFGETQYF.

The J gene is TRBJ1-1, the V gene TRBV7-2; D is uncertain. V dropped 1 base and J dropped 4 bases, with 13 bases sitting between them. The CDR3 extends over 15 amino acids. Germline CDR1 reads SGHTA; CDR2 reads FQGNSA. CDR3 bases: TGTGCCAGCAGCTTAGATCCGGTTGCGGCCACTGAAGCTTTCTTT. Translating gives CASSLDPVAATEAFF.

The chain has TRBV9 and TRBJ2-3; 11 bases agree with TRBD1. Germline V CDR1 and CDR2: SGDLS, YYNGEE. The CDR3 loop spans 17 amino acids. Unmatched junction bases numbered 11, after V lost 1 base and J lost 7 bases. As DNA, the CDR3 is TGTGCCAGCAGCGTACCCCGGACAGGGGGCGCCGAGAATACGCAGTATTTT. This encodes CASSVPRTGGAENTQYF.

This sequence joins TRBV27 and TRBJ1-5, with D possibly TRBD1 on 6 matching bases. Between the trimmed V and J ends, which lost 4 bases and 2 bases, there was a span of 21 bases. Germline assignment: CDR1 MNHEY and CDR2 SMNVEV (reference sequence). CDR3 length: 18 amino acids. DNA of the CDR3: TGTGCCAGCAGTTCCTTAACGACAGGAAGTTTGGGCAATCAGCCCCAGCATTTT. Protein: CASSSLTTGSLGNQPQHF.

V gene TRBV7-9 combines with J gene TRBJ1-4; 7 bases align to TRBD1. Germline V lookup: CDR1 SEHNR, CDR2 FQNEAQ (reference sequence). The CDR3 sequence is 14 residues long. The junction had 8 bases not matched to a gene; V was cut back by 7 bases and J by 6 bases. The CDR3 protein is CASTRRGSDEKLFF. The CDR3 nucleotides are TGTGCCAGCACCCGCAGGGGGTCGGATGAAAAACTGTTTTTT.

The sample holds a few counts of this clone. The chain has TRBV12-5 and TRBJ2-1, with 11 bases matching TRBD2. CDR3 length equals 14 residues. In germline, CDR1 is LGHNT, CDR2 FRNRAP. V trimming: 8 bases; J trimming: 5 bases; junction bases outside the gene matches: 5. The chain's CDR3 is CASRLAGRNNEQFF. The CDR3 nucleotides are TGTGCTAGTAGACTAGCGGGGAGAAACAATGAGCAGTTCTTC.

The chain joins TRBV2 to TRBJ2-3; 7 bases agree with TRBD2. The V and J ends lost 1 base and 1 base, in that order; junction bases with no gene match: 5. CDR1 SNHLY and CDR2 FYNNEI come from the germline V gene. The CDR3 loop spans 16 amino acids. This chain's CDR3 is CASSEGRGDRTDTQYF. For the CDR3, the DNA is TGTGCCAGCAGTGAAGGTCGGGGGGACCGCACAGATACGCAGTATTTT.

The chain joins TRBV4-1 to TRBJ2-5; 9 bases line up with TRBD1. The better agreement between TRBJ2-7 and the DNA end casts doubt on the J call. Germline values: CDR1 MGHRA, CDR2 YSYEKL. The CDR3 runs 14 residues. CDR3 sequence (DNA): TGCGCCAGCAGCATCGGGACAGGGCATGACGAGCAGTACTTC. Its translation is CASSIGTGHDEQYF.

This chain links TRBV27 with TRBJ1-1; D ambiguous. CDR3 length: 13 amino acids. With 3 bases removed from V and 4 bases from J, the gap between germline ends came to 9 bases. The germline CDR1 and CDR2 sequences are MNHEY and SMNVEV (reference sequence). The CDR3 DNA follows: TGTGCCAGCAGTTTGGTTCTGAGCACTGAAGCTTTCTTT. The encoded protein is CASSLVLSTEAFF.

The chain employs TRBV5-1 and TRBJ1-4; D remains ambiguous. CDR1 SGHRS and CDR2 YFSETQ come from the germline V gene. The germline V and J ends were trimmed by 4 bases and 3 bases, with 10 bases remaining between them. The CDR3 is 14 residues long. The CDR3 sequence is CASSPGISNEKLFF. Here the CDR3 DNA reads TGCGCCAGCAGCCCAGGAATTTCTAATGAAAAACTGTTTTTT.

V and J are TRBV15 and TRBJ2-2; tentative D call: TRBD2 (6 bases). Trimming pared 0 bases from V and 1 base from J, leaving 15 bases between. The CDR3 extends over 18 amino acids. Germline V gives CDR1 LNHNV, CDR2 YYDKDF (reference sequence). In nucleotides, the CDR3 is TGTGCCACCAGCAGAGATCGGGGGATGCAGGGGAACACCGGGGAGCTGTTTTTT. Residues: CATSRDRGMQGNTGELFF.

Concerning this clone: Other DNA sequences in the same sample also yield this CDR3. V usage is TRBV30 and J usage is TRBJ1-6; weak D call: TRBD1 (5 bases). Germline V gives CDR1 GTSNPN, CDR2 SVGIG (reference sequence). The CDR3 consists of 13 residues. V shed 8 bases and J shed 4 bases, with 12 bases lying between them. The CDR3 DNA is TGTGCCACCAGGGATTCTTATAATTCACCCCTCCACTTT. This codes for CATRDSYNSPLHF.

V gene TRBV9 combines with J gene TRBJ2-5; 12 bases are shared with TRBD2. V gave up 0 bases and J gave up 2 bases; unmatched junction bases: 5. CDR1 and CDR2 (germline): SGDLS, YYNGEE. The CDR3 runs 17 residues. The CDR3 DNA is TGTGCCAGCAGCGTAGGGGCTAGCGGGGGGGGACAAGAGACCCAGTACTTC. Translating it yields CASSVGASGGGQETQYF.

V is TRBV2 and J is TRBJ1-3; D is unresolved. The CDR3 length is 16 residues. Trimming left V 2 bases short and J 4 bases short, with 15 bases between. Looked up from germline, CDR1 is SNHLY and CDR2 is FYNNEI. The CDR3 region has the DNA TGTGCCAGCAGTGAACTTCCCCCCCTATCCGGAAACACCATATATTTT. Its translation: CASSELPPLSGNTIYF.

The V gene is TRBV9, the J gene TRBJ1-2; D not resolved. Trimming stripped 0 bases from V and 1 base from J, with 10 bases between. Germline loops: CDR1 SGDLS, CDR2 YYNGEE. The CDR3 is 15 residues long. The CDR3 nucleotides are TGTGCCAGCAGCGTAGGGAGCCTTATTAACTATGGCTACACCTTC. Residues: CASSVGSLINYGYTF.